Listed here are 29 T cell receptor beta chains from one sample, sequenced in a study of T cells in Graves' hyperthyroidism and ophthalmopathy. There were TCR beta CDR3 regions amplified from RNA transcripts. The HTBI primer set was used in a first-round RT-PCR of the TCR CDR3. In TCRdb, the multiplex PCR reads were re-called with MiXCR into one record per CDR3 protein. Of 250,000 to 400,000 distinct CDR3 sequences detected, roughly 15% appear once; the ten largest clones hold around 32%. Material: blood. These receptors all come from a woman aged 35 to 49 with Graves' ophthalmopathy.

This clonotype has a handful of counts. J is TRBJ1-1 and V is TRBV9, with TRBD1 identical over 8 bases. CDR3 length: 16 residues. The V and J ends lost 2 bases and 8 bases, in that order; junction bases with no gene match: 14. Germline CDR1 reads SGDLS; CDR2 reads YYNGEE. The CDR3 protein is CASSVSETGTGKEAFF. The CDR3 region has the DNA TGTGCCAGCAGCGTTTCAGAAACCGGGACAGGAAAGGAAGCTTTCTTT. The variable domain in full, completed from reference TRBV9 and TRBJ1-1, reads DSGVTQTPKHLITATGQRVTLRCSPRSGDLSVYWYQQSLDQGLQFLIQYYNGEERAKGNILERFSAQQFPDLHSELNLSSLELGDSALYFCASSVSETGTGKEAFFGQGTRLTVV.

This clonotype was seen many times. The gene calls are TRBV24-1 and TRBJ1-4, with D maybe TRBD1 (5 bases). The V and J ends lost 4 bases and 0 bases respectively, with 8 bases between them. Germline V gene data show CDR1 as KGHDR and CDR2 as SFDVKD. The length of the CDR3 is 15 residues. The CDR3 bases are TGTGCCACCAGTGAGTCAGGGACAACTAATGAAAAACTGTTTTTT. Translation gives CATSESGTTNEKLFF.

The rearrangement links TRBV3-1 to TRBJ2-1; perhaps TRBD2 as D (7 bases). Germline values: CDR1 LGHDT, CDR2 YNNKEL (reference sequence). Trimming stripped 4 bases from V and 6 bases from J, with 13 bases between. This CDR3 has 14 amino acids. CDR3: CASSRRGGSNEQFF. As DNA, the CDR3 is TGTGCCAGCAGCCGAAGGGGGGGGTCCAATGAGCAGTTCTTC.

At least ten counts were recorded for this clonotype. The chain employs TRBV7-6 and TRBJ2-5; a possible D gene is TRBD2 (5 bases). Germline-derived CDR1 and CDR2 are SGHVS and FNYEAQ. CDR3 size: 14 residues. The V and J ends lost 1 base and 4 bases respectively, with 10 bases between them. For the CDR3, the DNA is TGTGCCAGCAGCTTAGGGTTCGAGGGAGAGACCCAGTACTTC. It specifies CASSLGFEGETQYF.

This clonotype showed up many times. The CDR3 region has the DNA TGTGCCAGCAGCCCAATAAGGTTCACAGCGGGAGGGGTTGAGACCCAGTACTTC. Translating gives CASSPIRFTAGGVETQYF. The genes are TRBV6-5 and TRBJ2-5, with 10 positions matching TRBD2. J lost 5 bases, V lost 6 bases, and 18 bases had no gene match. The CDR3 runs 18 residues. The germline V gene has CDR1 MNHEY and CDR2 SVGAGI.

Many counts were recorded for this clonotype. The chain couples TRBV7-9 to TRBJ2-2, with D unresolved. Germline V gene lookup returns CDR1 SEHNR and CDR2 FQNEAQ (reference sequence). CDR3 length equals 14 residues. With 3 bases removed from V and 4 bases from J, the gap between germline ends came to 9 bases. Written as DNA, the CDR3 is TGTGCCAGCAGCTTCTTCTCAGCCACCGGGGAGCTGTTTTTT. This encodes CASSFFSATGELFF. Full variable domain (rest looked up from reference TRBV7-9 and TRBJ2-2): DTGVSQNPRHKITKRGQNVTFRCDPISEHNRLYWYRQTLGQGPEFLTYFQNEAQLEKSRLLSDRFSAERPKGSFSTLEIQRTEQGDSAMYLCASSFFSATGELFFGEGSRLTVL.

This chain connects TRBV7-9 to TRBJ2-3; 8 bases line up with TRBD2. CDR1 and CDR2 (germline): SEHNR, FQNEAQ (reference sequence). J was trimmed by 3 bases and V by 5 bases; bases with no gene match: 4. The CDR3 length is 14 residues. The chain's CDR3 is CASSRGGHTDTQYF. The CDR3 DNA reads TGTGCCAGCAGCCGGGGGGGCCATACAGATACGCAGTATTTT.

In DNA form, the CDR3 reads TGTGCCACCAGTGATTATAATCGGGGGACGTATGATTACAATGAGCAGTTCTTC. Encoded protein: CATSDYNRGTYDYNEQFF. This chain joins TRBV24-1 and TRBJ2-1; a possible D gene is TRBD2 (6 bases). Germline V gives CDR1 KGHDR, CDR2 SFDVKD. The CDR3 runs to 18 residues. V was shortened by 2 bases and J by 4 bases, with 20 bases between the two germline ends.

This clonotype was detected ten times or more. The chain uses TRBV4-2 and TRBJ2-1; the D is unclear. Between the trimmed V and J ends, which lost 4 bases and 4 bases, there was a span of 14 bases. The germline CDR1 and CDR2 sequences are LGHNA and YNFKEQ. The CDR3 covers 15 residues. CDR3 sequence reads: CASSPTLGRYNEQFF. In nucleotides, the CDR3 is TGTGCCAGCAGCCCGACATTGGGCCGATACAATGAGCAGTTCTTC.

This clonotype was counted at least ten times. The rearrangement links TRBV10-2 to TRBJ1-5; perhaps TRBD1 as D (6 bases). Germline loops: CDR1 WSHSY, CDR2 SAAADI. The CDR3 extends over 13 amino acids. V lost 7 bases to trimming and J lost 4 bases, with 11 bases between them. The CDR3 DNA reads TGCGCCAGCACCGAGGGGGGAAATCAGCCCCAGCATTTT. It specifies CASTEGGNQPQHF.

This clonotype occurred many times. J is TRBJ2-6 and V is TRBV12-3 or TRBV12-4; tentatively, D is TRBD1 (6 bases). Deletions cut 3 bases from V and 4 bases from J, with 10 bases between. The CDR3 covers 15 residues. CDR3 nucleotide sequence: TGTGCCAGCAGTTTCACAGGGCGAGGGGCCAACGTCCTGACTTTC. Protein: CASSFTGRGANVLTF.

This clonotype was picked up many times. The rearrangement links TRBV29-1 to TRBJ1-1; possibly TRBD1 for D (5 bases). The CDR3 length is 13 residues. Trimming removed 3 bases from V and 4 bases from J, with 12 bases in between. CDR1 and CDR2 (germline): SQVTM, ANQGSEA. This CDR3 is CSVDIAGGTEAFF. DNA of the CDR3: TGCAGCGTTGATATCGCGGGGGGCACTGAAGCTTTCTTT.

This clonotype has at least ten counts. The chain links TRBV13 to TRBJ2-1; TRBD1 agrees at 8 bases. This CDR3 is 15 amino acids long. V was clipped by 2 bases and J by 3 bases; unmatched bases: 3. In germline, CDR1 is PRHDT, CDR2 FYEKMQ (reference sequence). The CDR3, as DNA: TGTGCCAGCAGCTTATGGGGGACAGGCTACAATGAGCAGTTCTTC. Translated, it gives CASSLWGTGYNEQFF.

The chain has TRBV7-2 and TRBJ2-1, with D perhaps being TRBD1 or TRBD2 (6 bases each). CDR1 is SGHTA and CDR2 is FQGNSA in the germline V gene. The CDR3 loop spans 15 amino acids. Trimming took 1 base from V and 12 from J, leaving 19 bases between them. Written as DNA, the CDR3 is TGTGCCAGCAGCTTAGGTCGCGGGGCACAACAGGGGCAGTTCTTC. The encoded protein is CASSLGRGAQQGQFF.

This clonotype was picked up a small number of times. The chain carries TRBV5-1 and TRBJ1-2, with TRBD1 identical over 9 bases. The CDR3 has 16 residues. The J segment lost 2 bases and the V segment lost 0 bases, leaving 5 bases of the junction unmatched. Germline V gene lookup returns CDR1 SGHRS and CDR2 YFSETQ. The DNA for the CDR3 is TGCGCCAGCAGCTTGGACAGGGGGCACCTCAACTATGGCTACACCTTC. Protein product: CASSLDRGHLNYGYTF.

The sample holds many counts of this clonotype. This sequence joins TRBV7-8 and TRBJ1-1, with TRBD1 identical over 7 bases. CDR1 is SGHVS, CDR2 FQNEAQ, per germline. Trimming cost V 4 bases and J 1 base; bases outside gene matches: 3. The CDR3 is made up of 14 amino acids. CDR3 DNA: TGTGCCAGCAGCTGGACAGGTACGAACACTGAAGCTTTCTTT. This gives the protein CASSWTGTNTEAFF. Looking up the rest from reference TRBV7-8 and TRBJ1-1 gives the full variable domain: GAGVSQSPRYKVAKRGQDVALRCDPISGHVSLFWYQQALGQGPEFLTYFQNEAQLDKSGLPSDRFFAERPEGSVSTLKIQRTQQEDSAVYLCASSWTGTNTEAFFGQGTRLTVV.

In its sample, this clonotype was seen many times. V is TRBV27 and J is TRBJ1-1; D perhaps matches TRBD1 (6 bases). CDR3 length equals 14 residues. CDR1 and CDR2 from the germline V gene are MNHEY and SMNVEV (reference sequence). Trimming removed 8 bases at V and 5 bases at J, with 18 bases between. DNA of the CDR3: TGTGCCAGCGGGGACATCCGAGTAGGGACTGAAGCTTTCTTT. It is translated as CASGDIRVGTEAFF.

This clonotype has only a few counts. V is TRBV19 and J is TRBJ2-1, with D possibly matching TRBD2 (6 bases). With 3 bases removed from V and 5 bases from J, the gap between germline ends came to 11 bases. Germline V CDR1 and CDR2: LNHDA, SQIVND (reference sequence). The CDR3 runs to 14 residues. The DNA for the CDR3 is TGTGCCAGTAGTATCGGCGGGGCCAACAATGAGCAGTTCTTC. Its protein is CASSIGGANNEQFF.

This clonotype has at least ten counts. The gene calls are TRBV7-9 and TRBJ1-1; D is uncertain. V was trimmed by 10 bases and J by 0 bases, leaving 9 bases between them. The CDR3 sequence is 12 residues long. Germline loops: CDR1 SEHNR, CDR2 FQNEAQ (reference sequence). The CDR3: CATALMNTEAFF. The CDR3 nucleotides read TGTGCCACCGCCCTAATGAACACTGAAGCTTTCTTT.

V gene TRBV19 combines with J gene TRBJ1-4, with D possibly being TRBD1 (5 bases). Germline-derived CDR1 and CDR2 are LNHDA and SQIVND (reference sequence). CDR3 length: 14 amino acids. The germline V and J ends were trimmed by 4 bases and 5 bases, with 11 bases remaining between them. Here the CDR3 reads CASSRDGGNEKLFF. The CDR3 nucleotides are TGTGCCAGTAGTAGGGACGGAGGAAATGAAAAACTGTTTTTT.

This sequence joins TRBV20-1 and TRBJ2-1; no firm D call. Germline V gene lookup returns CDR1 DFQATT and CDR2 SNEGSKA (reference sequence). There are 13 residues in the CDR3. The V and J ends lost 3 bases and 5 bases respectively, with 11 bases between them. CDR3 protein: CSASILPHNEQFF. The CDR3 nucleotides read TGCAGTGCTAGTATTCTACCCCACAATGAGCAGTTCTTC.

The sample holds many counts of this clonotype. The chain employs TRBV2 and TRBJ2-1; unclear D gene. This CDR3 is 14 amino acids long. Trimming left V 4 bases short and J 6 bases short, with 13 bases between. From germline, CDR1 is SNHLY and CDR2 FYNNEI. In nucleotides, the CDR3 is TGTGCCAGCAGTGTTTTAGCTGGCAGCAATGAGCAGTTCTTC. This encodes CASSVLAGSNEQFF. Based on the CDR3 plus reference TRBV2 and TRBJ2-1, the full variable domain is EPEVTQTPSHQVTQMGQEVILRCVPISNHLYFYWYRQILGQKVEFLVSFYNNEISEKSEIFDDQFSVERPDGSNFTLKIRSTKLEDSAMYFCASSVLAGSNEQFFGPGTRLTVL.

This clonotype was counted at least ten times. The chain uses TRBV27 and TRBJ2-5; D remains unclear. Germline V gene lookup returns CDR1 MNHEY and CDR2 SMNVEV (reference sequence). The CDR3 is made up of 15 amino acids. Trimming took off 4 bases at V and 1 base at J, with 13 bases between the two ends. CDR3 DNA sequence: TGTGCCAGCAGTTCCATCGGTGTGGCCCAAGAGACCCAGTACTTC. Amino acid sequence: CASSSIGVAQETQYF.

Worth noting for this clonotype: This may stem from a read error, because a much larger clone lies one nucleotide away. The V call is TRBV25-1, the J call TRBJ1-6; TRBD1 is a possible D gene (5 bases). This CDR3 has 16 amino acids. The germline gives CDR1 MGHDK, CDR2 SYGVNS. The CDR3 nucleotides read TGTGCCAGCAGTTCTTTCCGACAGAGTTATAATTCACCCCCCCACTTT. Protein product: CASSSFRQSYNSPPHF.

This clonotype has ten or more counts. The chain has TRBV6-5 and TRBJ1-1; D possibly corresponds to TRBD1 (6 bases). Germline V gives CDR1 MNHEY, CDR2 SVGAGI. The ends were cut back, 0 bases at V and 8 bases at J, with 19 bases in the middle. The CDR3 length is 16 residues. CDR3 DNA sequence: TGTGCCAGCAGTTACTCGCGAGGGGGGGGGAAGTCCGAAGCTTTCTTT. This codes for CASSYSRGGGKSEAFF.

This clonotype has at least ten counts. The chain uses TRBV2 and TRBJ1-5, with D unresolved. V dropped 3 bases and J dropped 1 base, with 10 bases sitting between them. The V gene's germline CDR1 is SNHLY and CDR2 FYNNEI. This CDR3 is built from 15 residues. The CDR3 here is CASSDNEASNQPQHF. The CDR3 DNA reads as TGTGCCAGCAGTGATAATGAAGCCAGCAATCAGCCCCAGCATTTT.

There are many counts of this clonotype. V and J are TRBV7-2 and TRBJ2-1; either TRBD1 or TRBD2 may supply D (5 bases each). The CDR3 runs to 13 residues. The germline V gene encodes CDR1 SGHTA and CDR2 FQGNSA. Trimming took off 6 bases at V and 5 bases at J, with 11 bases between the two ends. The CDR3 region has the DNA TGTGCCAGCAGGAACCGGGACCACAATGAGCAGTTCTTC. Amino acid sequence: CASRNRDHNEQFF.

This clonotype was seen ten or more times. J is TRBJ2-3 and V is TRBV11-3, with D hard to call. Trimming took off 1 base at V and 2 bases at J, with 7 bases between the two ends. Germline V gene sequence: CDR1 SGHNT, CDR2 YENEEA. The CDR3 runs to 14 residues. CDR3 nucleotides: TGTGCCAGCAGCTTAGGGTTCTACACAGATACGCAGTATTTT. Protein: CASSLGFYTDTQYF. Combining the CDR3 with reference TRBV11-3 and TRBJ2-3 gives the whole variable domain EAGVVQSPRYKIIEKKQPVAFWCNPISGHNTLYWYLQNLGQGPELLIRYENEEAVDDSQLPKDRFSAERLKGVDSTLKIQPAELGDSAVYLCASSLGFYTDTQYFGPGTRLTVL.

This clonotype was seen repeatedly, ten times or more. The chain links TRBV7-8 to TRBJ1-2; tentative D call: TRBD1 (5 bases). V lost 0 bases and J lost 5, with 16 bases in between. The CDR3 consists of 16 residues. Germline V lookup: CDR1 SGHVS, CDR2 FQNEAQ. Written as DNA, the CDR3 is TGTGCCAGCAGCTTAGCCCCTGGGGGGGGAGGATATGGCTACACCTTC. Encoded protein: CASSLAPGGGGYGYTF. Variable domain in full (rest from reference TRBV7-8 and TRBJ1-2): GAGVSQSPRYKVAKRGQDVALRCDPISGHVSLFWYQQALGQGPEFLTYFQNEAQLDKSGLPSDRFFAERPEGSVSTLKIQRTQQEDSAVYLCASSLAPGGGGYGYTFGSGTRLTVV.